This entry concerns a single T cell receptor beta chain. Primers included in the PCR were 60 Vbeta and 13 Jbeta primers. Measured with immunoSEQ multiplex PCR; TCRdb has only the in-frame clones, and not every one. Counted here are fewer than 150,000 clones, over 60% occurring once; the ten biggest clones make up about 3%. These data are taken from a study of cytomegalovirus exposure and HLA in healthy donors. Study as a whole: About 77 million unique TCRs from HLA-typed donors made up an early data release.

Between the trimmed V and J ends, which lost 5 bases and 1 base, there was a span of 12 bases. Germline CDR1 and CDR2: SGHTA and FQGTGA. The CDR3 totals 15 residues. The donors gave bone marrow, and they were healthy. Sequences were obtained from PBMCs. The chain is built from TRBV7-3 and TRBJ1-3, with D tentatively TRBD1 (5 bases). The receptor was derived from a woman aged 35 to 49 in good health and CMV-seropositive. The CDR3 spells CASSTAGGSGNTIYF. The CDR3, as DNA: TGTGCCAGCAGCACGGCCGGGGGGTCTGGAAACACCATATATTTT. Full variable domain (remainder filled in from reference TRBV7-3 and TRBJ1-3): GAGVSQTPSNKVTEKGKYVELRCDPISGHTALYWYRQSLGQGPEFLIYFQGTGAADDSGLPNDRFFAVRPEGSVSTLKIQRTERGDSAVYLCASSTAGGSGNTIYFGEGSWLTVV.